This entry lists 29 T cell receptor beta chains sequenced from one sample in a study of blood T cell repertoires in COVID-19. Method: immunoSEQ multiplex PCR; TCRdb's copy keeps in-frame clones and lacks some. The sample includes about 220,000 clones, roughly 85% seen only once; the top ten take over 2%. Material: peripheral blood. The receptors were sampled from a woman in her seventies with COVID-19, enrolled during active disease.

This clone showed up just a few times. The chain couples TRBV5-1 to TRBJ2-7; 12 positions match TRBD2. J gave up 3 bases and V 3 bases, and 4 bases lay outside the gene matches. This CDR3 contains 15 residues. From germline, CDR1 is SGHRS and CDR2 YFSETQ. This CDR3 reads CASSSGLAGLYEQYF. In nucleotides, the CDR3 is TGCGCCAGCAGCTCGGGACTAGCGGGCCTCTACGAGCAGTACTTC. Full variable domain (remainder filled in from reference TRBV5-1 and TRBJ2-7): KAGVTQTPRYLIKTRGQQVTLSCSPISGHRSVSWYQQTPGQGLQFLFEYFSETQRNKGNFPGRFSGRQFSNSRSEMNVSTLELGDSALYLCASSSGLAGLYEQYFGPGTRLTVT.

This clone showed up just a few times. The chain links TRBV7-6 to TRBJ1-2; TRBD1 matches 9 bases. The CDR3 runs 15 residues. After removal of 2 bases from V and 7 bases from J, the junction contained 8 bases not matched to a gene. Per germline, CDR1 SGHVS and CDR2 FNYEAQ. CDR3 protein: CASSLLRQGEGGYTF. The DNA for the CDR3 is TGTGCCAGCAGCTTACTACGACAGGGGGAGGGTGGCTACACCTTC.

This rearrangement joins TRBV5-4 to TRBJ1-2; D gene uncertain. V was clipped by 1 base and J by 4 bases, with 14 bases between them. The length of the CDR3 is 15 residues. Per germline, CDR1 SGHNT and CDR2 YYREEE (reference sequence). The CDR3 here is CASSLRGEEIYGYTF. The CDR3 region has the DNA TGTGCCAGCAGCTTGAGAGGCGAAGAGATCTATGGCTACACCTTC.

The rearrangement links TRBV19 to TRBJ1-1; no clear D. This CDR3 is built from 11 residues. CDR1 and CDR2 (germline): LNHDA, SQIVND (reference sequence). The ends were cut back, 7 bases at V and 6 bases at J, with 9 bases in the middle. CDR3 sequence (DNA): TGTGCCAGTATCGGGGTTTCTGAAGCTTTCTTT. Encoded protein: CASIGVSEAFF.

DNA of the CDR3: TGTGCCAGCAGTCCCTGGGTGGCGGGCCATGCCAATGAGCAGTTCTTC. As protein: CASSPWVAGHANEQFF. V is TRBV27 and J is TRBJ2-1, with D maybe TRBD2 (5 bases). CDR1 and CDR2 (germline): MNHEY, SMNVEV (reference sequence). There are 16 residues in the CDR3. Trimming cost V 5 bases and J 6 bases, with 20 bases left between them.

This chain connects TRBV30 to TRBJ2-2; 11 bases are a match to TRBD2. The CDR3 consists of 15 residues. CDR1 is GTSNPN, CDR2 SVGIG, per germline (reference sequence). The trim removed 8 bases at V and 1 base at J, leaving 6 bases unmatched. In DNA form, the CDR3 reads TGTGCCGGCCTGACTAGCGGGGAGAACACCGGGGAGCTGTTTTTT. This codes for CAGLTSGENTGELFF.

This chain links TRBV7-3 with TRBJ2-1, with 9 bases lining up with TRBD2. Germline V gene sequence: CDR1 SGHTA, CDR2 FQGTGA. This CDR3 has 15 residues. V lost 5 bases to trimming and J lost 2 bases; unmatched junction nucleotides: 4. The CDR3: CASSPTSGPYNEQFF. The CDR3 nucleotides read TGTGCCAGCAGCCCGACTAGCGGCCCCTACAATGAGCAGTTCTTC.

This clone has only a few counts. CDR3 in amino acids: CASLSRTGIMNTEAFF. CDR3 in DNA: TGTGCCAGTCTCTCCCGGACAGGCATTATGAACACTGAAGCTTTCTTT. The genes are TRBV19 and TRBJ1-1, with TRBD1 identical over 7 bases. From germline, CDR1 is LNHDA and CDR2 SQIVND (reference sequence). V was clipped by 8 bases and J by 0 bases; unmatched bases: 12. This CDR3 has 16 residues.

V and J are TRBV2 and TRBJ2-5; possible D gene TRBD2, 5 bases. Germline lookup yields CDR1 SNHLY and CDR2 FYNNEI. The V and J ends lost 11 bases and 5 bases respectively, with 15 bases between them. The CDR3 contains 12 residues. CDR3 nucleotide sequence: TGTGCCGGGAGCCCGGTCGTGGAGACCCAGTACTTC. The encoded protein is CAGSPVVETQYF.

V is TRBV11-3 and J is TRBJ1-6; D uncertain. Trimming pared 5 bases from V and 5 bases from J, leaving 10 bases between. This CDR3 spans 14 amino acids. Per the germline V gene, CDR1 is SGHNT and CDR2 is YENEEA. CDR3 coding DNA: TGTGCCAGCAGCGACCGCCTAGATAATTCACCCCTCCACTTT. Translation: CASSDRLDNSPLHF. Based on the CDR3 plus reference TRBV11-3 and TRBJ1-6, the full variable domain is EAGVVQSPRYKIIEKKQPVAFWCNPISGHNTLYWYLQNLGQGPELLIRYENEEAVDDSQLPKDRFSAERLKGVDSTLKIQPAELGDSAVYLCASSDRLDNSPLHFGNGTRLTVT.

This clone is a singleton in its sample. The chain uses TRBV7-2 and TRBJ1-4, with D perhaps TRBD1 (6 bases). The CDR3 covers 14 residues. Between the trimmed V and J ends, which lost 3 bases and 8 bases, there was a span of 13 bases. From germline, CDR1 is SGHTA and CDR2 FQGNSA. CDR3 DNA: TGTGCCAGCAGCTTTGGGGCAGGGGACGAAAAACTGTTTTTT. Amino acid sequence: CASSFGAGDEKLFF.

The V gene is TRBV4-3, the J gene TRBJ1-1; D unclear. V was cut by 0 bases and J by 2 bases, with 10 bases left in between. This CDR3 is built from 15 residues. Germline lookup yields CDR1 LGHNA and CDR2 YSLEER. CDR3 DNA sequence: TGCGCCAGCAGCCAAGAGAGCGGGCGCAACACTGAAGCTTTCTTT. It encodes CASSQESGRNTEAFF.

The CDR3 reads CASSPRDRSNQPQHF. The CDR3 DNA follows: TGTGCCAGCAGTCCCCGGGACAGAAGCAATCAGCCCCAGCATTTT. This chain joins TRBV6-5 and TRBJ1-5; 7 bases match TRBD1. This CDR3 region has 15 residues. The ends lost 5 bases at V and 1 base at J; junction bases unmatched: 5. CDR1 is MNHEY, CDR2 SVGAGI, per germline.

The rearrangement joins TRBV11-2 to TRBJ1-1, with TRBD1 matching 7 bases. After removal of 4 bases from V and 0 bases from J, the junction contained 8 bases not matched to a gene. Germline V lookup: CDR1 SGHAT, CDR2 FQNNGV. The CDR3 length is 16 residues. CDR3 region: CASSSVGGQLNTEAFF. The CDR3 nucleotides are TGTGCCAGCAGCTCCGTCGGGGGACAGTTGAACACTGAAGCTTTCTTT.

The chain links TRBV6-2 or TRBV6-3 to TRBJ2-7; D is unresolved. The germline CDR1 and CDR2 sequences are MNHEY and SVGEGT. The CDR3 totals 17 residues. Deletions cut 6 bases from V and 0 bases from J, with 21 bases between. CDR3 in DNA: TGTGCCAGCAGCATACCGACTGGGTTACCAAGCTCCTACGAGCAGTACTTC. Protein product: CASSIPTGLPSSYEQYF.

The rearrangement links TRBV6-1 to TRBJ2-3, with 7 nucleotides matching TRBD1. Per the germline V gene, CDR1 is MNHNS and CDR2 is SASEGT. Losses at the gene ends were 4 bases for V and 5 bases for J; bases not matched to a gene: 12. The CDR3 is made up of 16 amino acids. CDR3 sequence reads: CASSAGDSARGDTQYF. The CDR3 nucleotides are TGTGCCAGCAGTGCAGGGGACAGCGCCAGGGGAGATACGCAGTATTTT.

This clone was recorded only once. This chain connects TRBV7-2 to TRBJ1-6, with TRBD1 matching 8 bases. Germline values: CDR1 SGHTA, CDR2 FQGNSA. This CDR3 is built from 15 residues. V shed 6 bases, J shed 5 bases, and the junction held 6 bases outside the gene matches. CDR3 bases: TGTGCCAGCAGAGTGGACAGGGTAGATAATTCACCCCTCCACTTT. This sequence encodes CASRVDRVDNSPLHF.

The V and J genes are TRBV7-6 and TRBJ2-1; TRBD1 agrees at 7 bases. The CDR3 is made up of 17 amino acids. Germline V gene data show CDR1 as SGHVS and CDR2 as FNYEAQ. V lost 5 bases and J lost 2; bases outside the gene matches: 12. CDR3 in amino acids: CASSTTYRDRTYNEQFF. CDR3 nucleotides: TGTGCCAGCAGCACAACTTACCGGGACAGAACCTACAATGAGCAGTTCTTC.

The CDR3 loop is CASRRQGRGNEQFF. In DNA, the CDR3 is TGTGCCAGCAGGAGACAGGGGCGGGGTAATGAGCAGTTCTTC. This chain links TRBV3-1 (or the pseudogene TRBV3-2) with TRBJ2-1; 8 nucleotides align to TRBD1. V was clipped by 6 bases and J by 7 bases; unmatched bases: 8. This CDR3 region has 14 residues. Germline loops: CDR1 LGHDT, CDR2 YNNKEL (reference sequence).

This clone was found a few times. The rearrangement links TRBV9 to TRBJ1-6; D unresolved. Germline values: CDR1 SGDLS, CDR2 YYNGEE. The CDR3 consists of 15 residues. With 3 bases removed from V and 8 bases from J, the gap between germline ends came to 15 bases. The CDR3 loop is CASSGALRRDSPLHF. CDR3 coding DNA: TGTGCCAGCAGCGGAGCTCTCCGGAGGGATTCACCCCTCCACTTT.

The rearrangement joins TRBV19 to TRBJ1-6; D call uncertain. Trimming pared 3 bases from V and 8 bases from J, leaving 8 bases between. The CDR3 runs 13 residues. Germline CDR1 reads LNHDA; CDR2 reads SQIVND (reference sequence). CDR3 sequence (DNA): TGTGCCAGTAGTATGCCAGGTTATTCACCCCTCCACTTT. Encoded protein: CASSMPGYSPLHF.

This clone was detected only once. The chain couples TRBV10-3 to TRBJ2-7; possible D gene TRBD2, 5 bases. The CDR3 extends over 15 amino acids. With 2 bases removed from V and 0 bases from J, the gap between germline ends came to 11 bases. Per the germline V gene, CDR1 is ENHRY and CDR2 is SYGVKD. CDR3: CAISEHSVLSYEQYF. CDR3 DNA: TGTGCCATCAGTGAGCATAGCGTTCTCTCCTACGAGCAGTACTTC.

This chain links TRBV5-1 with TRBJ2-7; a possible D gene is TRBD1 (5 bases). This CDR3 comprises 14 residues. Germline V gene data show CDR1 as SGHRS and CDR2 as YFSETQ. The germline V and J ends were trimmed by 0 bases and 4 bases, with 11 bases remaining between them. The CDR3 loop reads CASSLVGAEYEQYF. The CDR3 DNA reads as TGCGCCAGCAGCTTGGTAGGGGCAGAGTACGAGCAGTACTTC. Supplemented by reference TRBV5-1 and TRBJ2-7, the full variable domain reads KAGVTQTPRYLIKTRGQQVTLSCSPISGHRSVSWYQQTPGQGLQFLFEYFSETQRNKGNFPGRFSGRQFSNSRSEMNVSTLELGDSALYLCASSLVGAEYEQYFGPGTRLTVT.

This chain joins TRBV4-2 and TRBJ1-4; D gene unclear. V lost 0 bases to trimming and J lost 4 bases, with 15 bases between them. The CDR3 consists of 17 residues. Germline-derived CDR1 and CDR2 are LGHNA and YNFKEQ. The CDR3 loop reads CASSQEVGVTLNEKLFF. The DNA of the CDR3 is TGTGCCAGCAGCCAAGAGGTCGGAGTAACCCTTAATGAAAAACTGTTTTTT.

The genes are TRBV11-3 and TRBJ2-2; 7 bases map to TRBD2. Germline assignment: CDR1 SGHNT and CDR2 YENEEA. There are 13 residues in the CDR3. V shed 5 bases and J 7 bases; nucleotides not matched to a gene: 4. In nucleotides, the CDR3 is TGTGCCAGCAGCCTATGGACTAGCGGGGAGCTGTTTTTT. Translating gives CASSLWTSGELFF.

The CDR3 nucleotides read TGTGCCAGCAGCCAGAGCGGGAGGGCCAAGCGGCAAGAGACCCAGTACTTC. Translated: CASSQSGRAKRQETQYF. The J gene is TRBJ2-5, the V gene TRBV3-1 (or the pseudogene TRBV3-2); TRBD2 matches at 10 bases. V was pared by 3 bases and J by 2 bases, with 9 bases of the junction left unmatched. Germline loops: CDR1 LGHDT, CDR2 YNNKEL (reference sequence). This CDR3 contains 17 residues.

The chain couples TRBV24-1 to TRBJ2-1, with D perhaps TRBD2 (7 bases). The V gene's germline CDR1 is KGHDR and CDR2 SFDVKD. Trimming left V 5 bases short and J 7 bases short, with 14 bases between. The CDR3 is made up of 14 amino acids. CDR3 in amino acids: CATSAGGLQNEQFF. The CDR3 DNA is TGTGCCACCAGTGCGGGGGGCCTTCAAAATGAGCAGTTCTTC.

The V call is TRBV9, the J call TRBJ2-1; 11 nucleotides agree with TRBD2. The CDR3 is 13 amino acids. V lost 7 bases and J lost 5; bases outside the gene matches: 2. The germline CDR1 and CDR2 sequences are SGDLS and YYNGEE. The CDR3 protein is CASGLAGNNEQFF. Here the CDR3 DNA reads TGTGCCAGCGGACTAGCGGGTAACAATGAGCAGTTCTTC.

The sample holds one count of this clone. V gene TRBV7-9 combines with J gene TRBJ2-5, with D unclear. The CDR3 has 14 amino acids. The V gene's germline CDR1 is SEHNR and CDR2 FQNEAQ (reference sequence). Trimming took 1 base from V and 5 from J, leaving 11 bases between them. This CDR3 reads CASSLGTAQETQYF. The DNA of the CDR3 is TGTGCCAGCAGCTTAGGAACAGCCCAGGAGACCCAGTACTTC.